The 13 T cell receptor beta chains in this list originate from one sample, sequenced in a study of blood T cell repertoires in COVID-19. Clones were sequenced by immunoSEQ multiplex PCR, and TCRdb holds only the in-frame ones, with some missing. The repertoire holds around 99,000 clones, with approximately 84% as singletons. Sequenced input: peripheral blood. The receptor source for this set is a woman aged 50 to 60 with acute or convalescent COVID-19.

This chain links TRBV5-5 with TRBJ1-5; TRBD1 matches at 8 bases. With 4 bases clipped from V and 7 bases from J, the junction kept 7 bases outside the gene matches. The germline CDR1 and CDR2 sequences are SGHKS and YYEKEE (reference sequence). The CDR3 contains 14 residues. The CDR3: CASSRDRWGQPQHF. The CDR3 DNA reads TGTGCCAGCAGCCGGGACAGGTGGGGCCAGCCCCAGCATTTT.

The chain has TRBV28 and TRBJ2-1; 8 bases are shared with TRBD1. Germline CDR1 and CDR2: MDHEN and SYDVKM. The CDR3 totals 13 residues. Trimming cost V 5 bases and J 6 bases; bases outside gene matches: 3. CDR3 DNA: TGTGCCAGCAGTCTGGGACAGGTCAATGAGCAGTTCTTC. It codes for CASSLGQVNEQFF.

This chain joins TRBV3-1 (or the pseudogene TRBV3-2) and TRBJ1-2; no definite D call. Trimming stripped 0 bases from V and 14 bases from J, with 16 bases between. There are 13 residues in the CDR3. Germline V lookup: CDR1 LGHDT, CDR2 YNNKEL (reference sequence). In DNA, the CDR3 is TGTGCCAGCAGCCAAGATCGGGAAAGGGCCAGGACCTTC. It translates to CASSQDRERARTF.

This clone was observed once. The V gene is TRBV30, the J gene TRBJ1-4, with D possibly TRBD1 on 5 matching bases. The length of the CDR3 is 12 residues. Germline-derived CDR1 and CDR2 are GTSNPN and SVGIG (reference sequence). The CDR3 region is CARAGLGEKLFF. The DNA of the CDR3 is TGTGCGAGAGCAGGGTTGGGTGAAAAACTGTTTTTT. Full variable domain (rest looked up from reference TRBV30 and TRBJ1-4): SQTIHQWPATLVQPVGSPLSLECTVEGTSNPNLYWYRQAAGRGLQLLFYSVGIGQISSEVPQNLSASRPQDRQFILSSKKLLLSDSGFYLCARAGLGEKLFFGSGTQLSVL.

This chain connects TRBV2 to TRBJ1-4, with D possibly being TRBD1 (5 bases). The CDR3 has 15 amino acids. From germline, CDR1 is SNHLY and CDR2 FYNNEI. Trimming removed 8 bases from V and 1 base from J, with 14 bases in between. CDR3 bases: TGTGCCAGCCTCCGCCAGGGACTAACTAATGAAAAACTGTTTTTT. Amino acids: CASLRQGLTNEKLFF.

As concerns this clone: Different DNA sequences within this sample yield the same CDR3. V is TRBV20-1 and J is TRBJ1-1; possible D gene TRBD1, 5 bases. V lost 6 bases, J lost 4 bases, and 9 bases lay in between. The CDR3 totals 11 residues. Germline V gene lookup returns CDR1 DFQATT and CDR2 SNEGSKA (reference sequence). The CDR3 reads CSALRGTEAFF. CDR3 nucleotides: TGCAGTGCCCTTAGGGGCACTGAAGCTTTCTTT.

This clone was picked up a small number of times. This chain connects TRBV5-1 to TRBJ1-2; D ambiguous. The germline V gene encodes CDR1 SGHRS and CDR2 YFSETQ. Trimming cost V 0 bases and J 6 bases, with 6 bases left between them. This CDR3 has 12 amino acids. The CDR3 here is CASSLDADGYTF. The CDR3 coding sequence is TGCGCCAGCAGCTTGGATGCGGATGGCTACACCTTC.

This chain links TRBV4-1 with TRBJ1-1; unclear D gene. This CDR3 is 17 amino acids long. Trimming removed 1 base at V and 5 bases at J, with 20 bases between. CDR1 is MGHRA and CDR2 is YSYEKL in the germline V gene. This chain's CDR3 is CASSQVDMGFGRTEAFF. In nucleotides, the CDR3 is TGCGCCAGCAGCCAAGTTGACATGGGCTTCGGTAGGACTGAAGCTTTCTTT.

This chain links TRBV7-2 with TRBJ1-5; no firm D call. CDR1 and CDR2 (germline): SGHTA, FQGNSA. This CDR3 spans 12 amino acids. V was pared by 3 bases and J by 7 bases, with 7 bases between. The CDR3 bases are TGTGCCAGCAGCTTTCACGGGCAGCCCCAGCATTTT. Its translation: CASSFHGQPQHF. Filled out from reference TRBV7-2 and TRBJ1-5, the complete variable domain reads GAGVSQSPSNKVTEKGKDVELRCDPISGHTALYWYRQSLGQGLEFLIYFQGNSAPDKSGLPSDRFSAERTGGSVSTLTIQRTQQEDSAVYLCASSFHGQPQHFGDGTRLSIL.

This chain's CDR3 is CASSFGGSGNTIYF. Here the CDR3 DNA reads TGTGCCAGCAGCTTCGGAGGGTCTGGAAACACCATATATTTT. J is TRBJ1-3 and V is TRBV11-3; D remains ambiguous. The germline CDR1 and CDR2 sequences are SGHNT and YENEEA. This CDR3 is built from 14 residues. The V and J ends lost 3 bases and 1 base respectively, with 7 bases between them. Full variable domain (missing parts from reference TRBV11-3 and TRBJ1-3): EAGVVQSPRYKIIEKKQPVAFWCNPISGHNTLYWYLQNLGQGPELLIRYENEEAVDDSQLPKDRFSAERLKGVDSTLKIQPAELGDSAVYLCASSFGGSGNTIYFGEGSWLTVV.

The V call is TRBV11-2, the J call TRBJ2-1; D unclear. In germline, CDR1 is SGHAT, CDR2 FQNNGV. This CDR3 spans 16 amino acids. The V end was cut by 6 bases, the J end by 0 bases, with 15 bases between. Here the CDR3 DNA reads TGTGCCAGCAGTCACATAACGCCCAGCTCCTACAATGAGCAGTTCTTC. It translates to CASSHITPSSYNEQFF.

The CDR3 nucleotides are TGTGCCAGCAATTCTGGAGGGACAGGGTTTAATGAAAAACTGTTTTTT. This sequence encodes CASNSGGTGFNEKLFF. V gene TRBV2 combines with J gene TRBJ1-4; 9 bases are a match to TRBD1. CDR1 is SNHLY, CDR2 FYNNEI, per germline. The CDR3 has 16 amino acids. Unmatched junction bases numbered 10, after V lost 7 bases and J lost 4 bases.

This clone was counted once. The genes are TRBV7-6 and TRBJ1-2, with D perhaps matching TRBD1 (5 bases). This CDR3 has 15 residues. V lost 5 bases, J lost 4 bases, and 17 bases lay in between. Germline-derived CDR1 and CDR2 are SGHVS and FNYEAQ. CDR3 bases: TGTGCCAGCAGCCCGGAGGCGGGGCCCCTCTATGGCTACACCTTC. Protein sequence: CASSPEAGPLYGYTF.